The present T cell receptor (beta chain) was sequenced within a study of blood T cell repertoires in COVID-19. Study in general: T cells, B-cell-depleted T cells, or PBMCs supplied cDNA or gDNA.

Methods used by the authors: Amplification of reference gene primers provided the estimated nucleated cell counts. Measured with immunoSEQ multiplex PCR; TCRdb has only the in-frame clones, and not every one. V and J calls and clone size come straight from that table; D and trimming were deduced from the DNA. The data show about 26,000 clones, approximately 80% seen once. The CDR3 runs to 19 residues. Germline V gives CDR1 SGHTA, CDR2 FQGTGA. Trimming at V came to 4 bases and at J to 3 bases, leaving 14 bases not matched to a gene. Sequencing was done on a sample of peripheral blood. This chain links TRBV7-3 with TRBJ2-6; 8 bases map to TRBD1. This clonotype was sampled from a human donor in a cohort sampled during active COVID-19. CDR3 amino acids: CASSSPGQEKGFGANVLTF. CDR3 bases: TGTGCCAGCAGCTCCCCGGGACAGGAAAAAGGCTTTGGGGCCAACGTCCTGACTTTC. The variable domain in full, with the rest retrieved from reference TRBV7-3 and TRBJ2-6, is GAGVSQTPSNKVTEKGKYVELRCDPISGHTALYWYRQSLGQGPEFLIYFQGTGAADDSGLPNDRFFAVRPEGSVSTLKIQRTERGDSAVYLCASSSPGQEKGFGANVLTFGAGSRLTVL.